The 13 T cell receptor beta chains below all came from one sample that was sequenced in a study of cytomegalovirus exposure and HLA in healthy donors. Researchers ran the PCR with 60 Vbeta and 13 Jbeta primers. The method was immunoSEQ multiplex PCR; TCRdb's version includes in-frame clones alone and lacks a portion of them. The data contain approximately 130,000 clones, about 9.4% of them singletons. What was sequenced was PBMCs. The origin of the receptors is a woman aged 40 to 55 in good health and CMV-seropositive.

This clone was counted many times. This chain links TRBV7-6 with TRBJ1-6, with D possibly being TRBD1 (5 bases). The germline V and J ends were trimmed by 5 bases and 7 bases, with 15 bases remaining between them. Germline CDR1 and CDR2: SGHVS and FNYEAQ. The CDR3 is made up of 15 amino acids. DNA for the CDR3: TGTGCCAGCAGCCAAGATTCCGGGGGAAATTCACCCCTCCACTTT. This translates into CASSQDSGGNSPLHF.

This clone showed up just a few times. This rearrangement joins TRBV18 to TRBJ1-2; D is undetermined. The CDR3 loop spans 13 amino acids. Trimming took off 5 bases at V and 3 bases at J, with 10 bases between the two ends. CDR1 and CDR2 (germline): KGHSH, LQKENI. The CDR3 region is CASSSGEYYGYTF. DNA of the CDR3: TGTGCCAGCTCATCCGGGGAGTACTATGGCTACACCTTC.

This clone turned up a few times. This chain links TRBV6-1 with TRBJ1-2; D not certain. This CDR3 is 14 amino acids long. The germline gives CDR1 MNHNS, CDR2 SASEGT. The germline V and J ends were trimmed by 2 bases and 5 bases, with 12 bases remaining between them. CDR3 DNA sequence: TGTGCCAGCAGTGAAATAGTGGGCTGGTATGGCTACACCTTC. Protein sequence: CASSEIVGWYGYTF.

V usage is TRBV5-1 and J usage is TRBJ1-2, with D unclear. Germline V CDR1 and CDR2: SGHRS, YFSETQ. The germline V and J ends were trimmed by 2 bases and 8 bases, with 16 bases remaining between them. This CDR3 has 14 amino acids. This chain's CDR3 is CASSFGTASGGYTF. In nucleotides, the CDR3 is TGCGCCAGCAGCTTCGGTACTGCCTCGGGGGGCTACACCTTC.

The V call is TRBV9, the J call TRBJ2-7; possibly TRBD1 for D (6 bases). Trimming pared 0 bases from V and 1 base from J, leaving 11 bases between. Germline V gene data show CDR1 as SGDLS and CDR2 as YYNGEE. The CDR3 spans 15 residues. CDR3 region: CASSVGAGASYEQYF. CDR3 bases: TGTGCCAGCAGCGTAGGGGCAGGGGCATCCTACGAGCAGTACTTC.

The V gene is TRBV6-1, the J gene TRBJ2-2; 7 positions match TRBD1. The junction had 9 bases not matched to a gene; V was cut back by 5 bases and J by 6 bases. The CDR3 loop spans 15 amino acids. Per germline, CDR1 MNHNS and CDR2 SASEGT. Here the CDR3 reads CASSPQTGRSGELFF. The CDR3 nucleotides read TGTGCCAGCAGTCCACAGACAGGGCGGTCCGGGGAGCTGTTTTTT.

This clone was found a few times. The V gene is TRBV7-9, the J gene TRBJ1-1; 9 bases line up with TRBD1. This CDR3 is 15 amino acids long. Losses at the gene ends were 5 bases for V and 2 bases for J; bases not matched to a gene: 6. Germline CDR1 reads SEHNR; CDR2 reads FQNEAQ (reference sequence). CDR3 DNA sequence: TGTGCCAGCAGCACCGGGACAGGGCCTAACACTGAAGCTTTCTTT. It specifies CASSTGTGPNTEAFF.

J is TRBJ2-3 and V is TRBV10-1; D may be TRBD1 (6 bases). This CDR3 comprises 15 residues. Trimming shortened V by 2 bases and J by 1 base, and 10 bases separated the two germline ends. CDR1 is WNHNN, CDR2 SYGVQD, per germline (reference sequence). As DNA, the CDR3 is TGCGCCAGCAGTGAGGGGGGCATCGGCACAGATACGCAGTATTTT. Translated, it gives CASSEGGIGTDTQYF.

This rearrangement joins TRBV7-9 to TRBJ1-5; TRBD1 matches at 7 bases. This CDR3 contains 15 residues. V shed 4 bases and J 4 bases; nucleotides not matched to a gene: 7. Germline V gives CDR1 SEHNR, CDR2 FQNEAQ (reference sequence). The CDR3 here is CASSSTGQRNQPQHF. The CDR3 DNA is TGTGCCAGCAGCTCAACGGGACAGAGAAATCAGCCCCAGCATTTT.

This clone was counted between two and nine times. The chain uses TRBV5-1 and TRBJ1-2; 8 bases are shared with TRBD1. The V segment lost 0 bases and the J segment 4 bases; nucleotides outside the gene matches: 20. CDR1 SGHRS and CDR2 YFSETQ come from the germline V gene. This CDR3 comprises 20 residues. This chain's CDR3 is CASSLGRGGQGARVRYGYTF. The CDR3 DNA is TGCGCCAGCAGCTTGGGACGCGGCGGCCAGGGGGCGAGGGTCCGCTATGGCTACACCTTC.

This clone showed up just a few times. V and J are TRBV19 and TRBJ1-1, with D uncertain. The germline V and J ends were trimmed by 7 bases and 1 base, with 10 bases remaining between them. This CDR3 has 13 amino acids. The germline V gene has CDR1 LNHDA and CDR2 SQIVND (reference sequence). DNA for the CDR3: TGTGCCAGTAAGTGGGCCGAGAACACTGAAGCTTTCTTT. It translates to CASKWAENTEAFF.

The chain couples TRBV30 to TRBJ1-4, with D possibly TRBD1 on 5 matching bases. The CDR3 contains 15 residues. Per germline, CDR1 GTSNPN and CDR2 SVGIG (reference sequence). Trimming took off 4 bases at V and 7 bases at J, with 19 bases between the two ends. The CDR3 loop reads CAWTPGGVSREKLFF. The CDR3 DNA reads as TGTGCCTGGACCCCAGGAGGGGTCTCGCGTGAAAAACTGTTTTTT.

The chain recombines TRBV28 with TRBJ1-2, with no clear D. The CDR3 consists of 13 residues. Germline V gene data show CDR1 as MDHEN and CDR2 as SYDVKM. Trimming left V 3 bases short and J 8 bases short, with 13 bases between. In DNA, the CDR3 is TGTGCCAGCAGTTTTGGCGTGAGGGCAGGCTACACCTTC. Residues: CASSFGVRAGYTF.